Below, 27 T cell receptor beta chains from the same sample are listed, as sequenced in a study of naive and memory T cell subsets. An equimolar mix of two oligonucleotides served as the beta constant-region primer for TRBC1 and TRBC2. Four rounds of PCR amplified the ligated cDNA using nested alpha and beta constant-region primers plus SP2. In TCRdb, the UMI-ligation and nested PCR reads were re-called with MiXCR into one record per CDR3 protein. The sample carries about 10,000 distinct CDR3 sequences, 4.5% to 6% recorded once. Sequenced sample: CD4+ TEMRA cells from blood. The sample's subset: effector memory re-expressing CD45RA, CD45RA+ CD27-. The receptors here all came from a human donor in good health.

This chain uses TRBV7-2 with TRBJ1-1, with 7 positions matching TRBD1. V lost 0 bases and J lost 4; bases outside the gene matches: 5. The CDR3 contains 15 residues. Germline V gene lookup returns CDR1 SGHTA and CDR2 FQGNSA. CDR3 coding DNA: TGTGCCAGCAGCTTAGCGCAGGGGGGCGGCACTGAAGCTTTCTTT. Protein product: CASSLAQGGGTEAFF.

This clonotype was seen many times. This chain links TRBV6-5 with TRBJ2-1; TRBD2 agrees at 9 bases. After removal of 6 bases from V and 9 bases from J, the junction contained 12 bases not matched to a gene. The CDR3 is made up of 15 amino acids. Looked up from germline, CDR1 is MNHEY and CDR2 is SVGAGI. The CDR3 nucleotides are TGTGCCAGCAGCAAAAAAAGCGGGGGGATTGGTGAGCAGTTCTTC. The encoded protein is CASSKKSGGIGEQFF.

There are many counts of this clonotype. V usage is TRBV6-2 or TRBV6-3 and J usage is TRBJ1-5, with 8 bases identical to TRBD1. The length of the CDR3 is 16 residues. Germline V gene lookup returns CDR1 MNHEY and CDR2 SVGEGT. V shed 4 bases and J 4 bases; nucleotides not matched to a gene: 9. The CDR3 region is CASSSPDRAANQPQHF. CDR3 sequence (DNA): TGTGCCAGCAGTTCCCCGGACAGGGCCGCGAATCAGCCCCAGCATTTT.

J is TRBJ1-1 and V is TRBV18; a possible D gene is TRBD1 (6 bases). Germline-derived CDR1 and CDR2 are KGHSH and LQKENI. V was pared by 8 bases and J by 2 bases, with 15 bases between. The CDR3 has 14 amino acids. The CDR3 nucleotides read TGTGCCAGCACGCAGACAGGAATTAACACTGAAGCTTTCTTT. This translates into CASTQTGINTEAFF.

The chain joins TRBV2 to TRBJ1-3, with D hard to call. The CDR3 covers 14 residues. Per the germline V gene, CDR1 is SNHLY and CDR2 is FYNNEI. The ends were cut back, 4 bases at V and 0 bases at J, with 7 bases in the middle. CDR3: CASSAVSSGNTIYF. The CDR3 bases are TGTGCCAGCAGTGCGGTGAGCTCTGGAAACACCATATATTTT.

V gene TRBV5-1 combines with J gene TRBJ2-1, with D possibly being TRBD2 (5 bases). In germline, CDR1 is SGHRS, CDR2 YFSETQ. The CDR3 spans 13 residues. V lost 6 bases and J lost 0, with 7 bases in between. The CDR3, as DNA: TGCGCCAGCACCCGGGACTCCTACAATGAGCAGTTCTTC. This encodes CASTRDSYNEQFF.

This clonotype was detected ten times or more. CDR3 loop: CSAPWTSGHEQFF. The CDR3 DNA reads TGCAGTGCGCCCTGGACTAGTGGGCATGAGCAGTTCTTC. This sequence joins TRBV20-1 and TRBJ2-1, with TRBD2 matching over 7 bases. The CDR3 extends over 13 amino acids. Trimming removed 6 bases from V and 8 bases from J; junction bases left unmatched: 10. Germline V lookup: CDR1 DFQATT, CDR2 SNEGSKA (reference sequence).

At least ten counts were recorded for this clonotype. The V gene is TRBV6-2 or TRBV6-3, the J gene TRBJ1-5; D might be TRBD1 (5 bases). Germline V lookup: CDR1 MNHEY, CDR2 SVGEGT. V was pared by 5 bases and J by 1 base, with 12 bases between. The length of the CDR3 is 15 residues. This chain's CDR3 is CASSITGLSNQPQHF. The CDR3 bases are TGTGCCAGCAGTATAACAGGTTTAAGCAATCAGCCCCAGCATTTT.

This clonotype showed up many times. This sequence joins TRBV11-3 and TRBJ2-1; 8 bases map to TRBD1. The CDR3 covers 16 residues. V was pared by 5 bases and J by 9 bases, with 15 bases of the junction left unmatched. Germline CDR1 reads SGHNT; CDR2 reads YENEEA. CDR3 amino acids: CASSPFSGQGHGEQFF. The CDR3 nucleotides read TGTGCCAGCAGCCCTTTCTCAGGACAGGGTCATGGTGAGCAGTTCTTC.

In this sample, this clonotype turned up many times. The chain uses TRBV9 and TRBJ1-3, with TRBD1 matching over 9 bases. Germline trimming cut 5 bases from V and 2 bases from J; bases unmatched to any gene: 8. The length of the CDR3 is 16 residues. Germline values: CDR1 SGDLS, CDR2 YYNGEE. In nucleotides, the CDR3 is TGTGCCAGCAGAAGGGACAGGGAGGGACCTGGAAACACCATATATTTT. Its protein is CASRRDREGPGNTIYF.

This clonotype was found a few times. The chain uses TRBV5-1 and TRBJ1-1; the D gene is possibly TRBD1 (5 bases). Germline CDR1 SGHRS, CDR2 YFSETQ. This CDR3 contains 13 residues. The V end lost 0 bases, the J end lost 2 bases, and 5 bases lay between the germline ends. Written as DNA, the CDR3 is TGCGCCAGCAGCTTGGGGGACAACACTGAAGCTTTCTTT. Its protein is CASSLGDNTEAFF. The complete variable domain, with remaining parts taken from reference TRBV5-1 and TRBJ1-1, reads KAGVTQTPRYLIKTRGQQVTLSCSPISGHRSVSWYQQTPGQGLQFLFEYFSETQRNKGNFPGRFSGRQFSNSRSEMNVSTLELGDSALYLCASSLGDNTEAFFGQGTRLTVV.

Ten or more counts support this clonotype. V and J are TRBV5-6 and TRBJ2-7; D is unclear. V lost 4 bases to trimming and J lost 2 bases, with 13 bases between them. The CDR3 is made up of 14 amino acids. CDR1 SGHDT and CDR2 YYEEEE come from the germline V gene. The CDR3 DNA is TGTGCCAGCAGCGCCATTGGGTCTACCTACGAGCAGTACTTC. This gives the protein CASSAIGSTYEQYF.

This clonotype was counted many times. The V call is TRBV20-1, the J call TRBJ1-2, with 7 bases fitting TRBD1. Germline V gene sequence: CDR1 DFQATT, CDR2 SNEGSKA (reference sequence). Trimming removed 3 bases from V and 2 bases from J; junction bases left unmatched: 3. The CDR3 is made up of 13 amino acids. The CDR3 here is CSASQGENYGYTF. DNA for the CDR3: TGCAGTGCTAGTCAGGGGGAAAACTATGGCTACACCTTC.

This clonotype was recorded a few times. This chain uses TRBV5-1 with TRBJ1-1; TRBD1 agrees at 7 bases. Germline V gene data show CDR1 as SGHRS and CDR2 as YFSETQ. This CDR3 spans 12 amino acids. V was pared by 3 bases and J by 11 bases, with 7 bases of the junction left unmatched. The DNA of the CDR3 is TGCGCCAGCAGCTCTCCGGGACAGCGGGCTTTCTTT. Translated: CASSSPGQRAFF.

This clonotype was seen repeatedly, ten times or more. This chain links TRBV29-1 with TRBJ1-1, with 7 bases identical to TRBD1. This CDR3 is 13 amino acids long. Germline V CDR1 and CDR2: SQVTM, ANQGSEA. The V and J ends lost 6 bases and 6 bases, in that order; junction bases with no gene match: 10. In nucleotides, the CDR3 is TGCAGCGTAGATCTGACAGGGAGGGCTGAAGCTTTCTTT. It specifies CSVDLTGRAEAFF.

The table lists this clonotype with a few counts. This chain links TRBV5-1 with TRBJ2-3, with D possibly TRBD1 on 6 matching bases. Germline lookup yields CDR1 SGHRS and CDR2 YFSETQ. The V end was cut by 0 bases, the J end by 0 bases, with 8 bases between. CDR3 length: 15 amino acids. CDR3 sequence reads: CASSLDRVSTDTQYF. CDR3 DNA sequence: TGCGCCAGCAGCTTGGACAGGGTCAGCACAGATACGCAGTATTTT.

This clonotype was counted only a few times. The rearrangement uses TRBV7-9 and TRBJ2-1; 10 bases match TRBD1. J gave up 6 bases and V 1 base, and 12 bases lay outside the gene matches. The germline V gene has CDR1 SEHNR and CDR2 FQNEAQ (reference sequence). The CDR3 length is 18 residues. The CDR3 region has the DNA TGTGCCAGCAGCTTAGTTCACGTCCGGGACAGGGGAGTCAATGAGCAGTTCTTC. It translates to CASSLVHVRDRGVNEQFF. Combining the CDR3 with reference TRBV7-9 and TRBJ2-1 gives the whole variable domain DTGVSQNPRHKITKRGQNVTFRCDPISEHNRLYWYRQTLGQGPEFLTYFQNEAQLEKSRLLSDRFSAERPKGSFSTLEIQRTEQGDSAMYLCASSLVHVRDRGVNEQFFGPGTRLTVL.

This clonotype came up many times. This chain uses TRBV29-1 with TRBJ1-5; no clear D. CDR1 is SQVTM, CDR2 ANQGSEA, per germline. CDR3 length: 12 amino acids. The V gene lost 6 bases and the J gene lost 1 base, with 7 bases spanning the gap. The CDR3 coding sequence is TGCAGCGTAAGCAAAAGCAATCAGCCCCAGCATTTT. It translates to CSVSKSNQPQHF.

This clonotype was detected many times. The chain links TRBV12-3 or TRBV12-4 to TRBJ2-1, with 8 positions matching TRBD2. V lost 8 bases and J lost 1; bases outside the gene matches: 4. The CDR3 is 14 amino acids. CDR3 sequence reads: CASLRGGSYNEQFF. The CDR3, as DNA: TGTGCCAGCCTACGGGGGGGGTCCTACAATGAGCAGTTCTTC.

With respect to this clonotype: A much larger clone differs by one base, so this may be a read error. The DNA of the CDR3 is TGTGCCAGCAGTGAGAACAGGGGGGGCAATGAGCAGTTCTTC. This sequence encodes CASSENRGGNEQFF. The chain is built from TRBV2 and TRBJ2-1; TRBD1 is a possible D gene (8 bases). V lost 3 bases and J 6 bases, leaving 12 bases between the germline ends. From germline, CDR1 is SNHLY and CDR2 FYNNEI. The CDR3 totals 14 residues.

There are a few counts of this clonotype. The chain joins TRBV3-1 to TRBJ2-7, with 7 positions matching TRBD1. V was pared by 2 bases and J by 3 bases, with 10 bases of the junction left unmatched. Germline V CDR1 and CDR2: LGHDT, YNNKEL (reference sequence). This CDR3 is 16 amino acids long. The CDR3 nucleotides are TGTGCCAGCAGCCAACGGGTTCGAGGGGGCCGCTACGAGCAGTACTTC. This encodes CASSQRVRGGRYEQYF.

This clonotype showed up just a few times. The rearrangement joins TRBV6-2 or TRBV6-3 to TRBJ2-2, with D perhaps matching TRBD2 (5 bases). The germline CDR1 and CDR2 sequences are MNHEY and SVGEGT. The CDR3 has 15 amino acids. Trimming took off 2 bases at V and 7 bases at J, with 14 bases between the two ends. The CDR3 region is CASSYTKRGNGELFF. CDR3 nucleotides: TGTGCCAGCAGTTACACAAAACGGGGAAACGGGGAGCTGTTTTTT.

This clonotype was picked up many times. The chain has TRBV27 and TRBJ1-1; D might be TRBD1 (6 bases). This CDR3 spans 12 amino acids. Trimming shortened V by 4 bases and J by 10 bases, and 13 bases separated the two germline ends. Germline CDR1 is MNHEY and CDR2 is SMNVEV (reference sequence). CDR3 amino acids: CASSSRRGRAFF. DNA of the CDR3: TGTGCCAGCAGTTCCCGCCGGGGGCGAGCTTTCTTT.

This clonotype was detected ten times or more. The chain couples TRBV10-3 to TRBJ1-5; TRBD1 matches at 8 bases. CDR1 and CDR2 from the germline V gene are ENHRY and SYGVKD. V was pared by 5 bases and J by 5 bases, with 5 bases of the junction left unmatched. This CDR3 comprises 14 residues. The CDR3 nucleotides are TGTGCCATCAGTAGACAGGGGAACGATCAGCCCCAGCATTTT. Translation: CAISRQGNDQPQHF.

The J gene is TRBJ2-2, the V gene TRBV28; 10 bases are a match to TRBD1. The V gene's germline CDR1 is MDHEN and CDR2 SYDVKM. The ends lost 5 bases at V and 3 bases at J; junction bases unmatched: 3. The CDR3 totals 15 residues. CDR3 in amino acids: CASSPGTGDTGELFF. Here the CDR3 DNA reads TGTGCCAGCAGTCCCGGGACAGGGGACACCGGGGAGCTGTTTTTT.

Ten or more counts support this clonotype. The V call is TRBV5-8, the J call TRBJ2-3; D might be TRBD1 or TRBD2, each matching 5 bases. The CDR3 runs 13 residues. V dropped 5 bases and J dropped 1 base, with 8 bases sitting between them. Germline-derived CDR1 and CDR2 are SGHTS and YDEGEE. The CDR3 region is CASRRGGTDTQYF. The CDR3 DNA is TGTGCCAGCAGGAGGGGCGGCACAGATACGCAGTATTTT.

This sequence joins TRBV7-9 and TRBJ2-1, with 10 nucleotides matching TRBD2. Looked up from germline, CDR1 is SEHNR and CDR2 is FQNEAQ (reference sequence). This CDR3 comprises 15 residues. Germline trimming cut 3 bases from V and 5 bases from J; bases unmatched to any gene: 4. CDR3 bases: TGTGCCAGCAGCTTGGGGACTAGCGTTAACAATGAGCAGTTCTTC. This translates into CASSLGTSVNNEQFF.